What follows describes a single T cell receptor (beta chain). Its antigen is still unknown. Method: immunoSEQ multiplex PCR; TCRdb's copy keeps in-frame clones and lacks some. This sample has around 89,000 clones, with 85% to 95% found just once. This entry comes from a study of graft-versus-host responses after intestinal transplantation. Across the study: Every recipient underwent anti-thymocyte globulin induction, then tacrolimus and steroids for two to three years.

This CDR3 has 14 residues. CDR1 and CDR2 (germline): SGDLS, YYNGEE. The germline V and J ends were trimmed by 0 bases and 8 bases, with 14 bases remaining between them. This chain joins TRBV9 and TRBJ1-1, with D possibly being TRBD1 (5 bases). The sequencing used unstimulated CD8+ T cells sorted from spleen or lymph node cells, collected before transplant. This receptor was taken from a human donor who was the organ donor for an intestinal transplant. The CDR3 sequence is CASSVGLGGLEAFF. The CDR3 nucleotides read TGTGCCAGCAGCGTAGGTTTGGGGGGATTAGAAGCTTTCTTT.